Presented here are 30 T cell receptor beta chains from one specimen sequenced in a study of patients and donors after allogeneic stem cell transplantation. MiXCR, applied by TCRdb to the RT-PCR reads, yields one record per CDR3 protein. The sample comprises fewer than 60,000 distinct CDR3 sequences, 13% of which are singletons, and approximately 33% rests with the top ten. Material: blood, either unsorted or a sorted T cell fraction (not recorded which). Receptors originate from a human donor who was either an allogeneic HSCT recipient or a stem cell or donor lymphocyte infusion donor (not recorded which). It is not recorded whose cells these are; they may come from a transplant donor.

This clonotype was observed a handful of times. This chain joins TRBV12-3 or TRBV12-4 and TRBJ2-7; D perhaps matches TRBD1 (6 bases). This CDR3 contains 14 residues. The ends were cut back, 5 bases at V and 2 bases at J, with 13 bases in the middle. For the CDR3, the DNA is TGTGCCAGCAGTACCGGGACAATAGCCTACGAGCAGTACTTC. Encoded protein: CASSTGTIAYEQYF.

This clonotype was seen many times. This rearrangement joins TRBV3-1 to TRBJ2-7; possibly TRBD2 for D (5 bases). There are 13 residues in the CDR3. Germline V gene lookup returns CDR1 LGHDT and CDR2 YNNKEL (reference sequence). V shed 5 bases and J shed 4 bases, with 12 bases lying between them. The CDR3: CASSTGFLYEQYF. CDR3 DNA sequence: TGTGCCAGCAGCACGGGATTCCTATACGAGCAGTACTTC.

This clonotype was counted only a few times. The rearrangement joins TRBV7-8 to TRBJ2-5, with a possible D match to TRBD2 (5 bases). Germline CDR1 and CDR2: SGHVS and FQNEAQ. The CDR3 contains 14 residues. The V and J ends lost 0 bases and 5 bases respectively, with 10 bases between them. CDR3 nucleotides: TGTGCCAGCAGCTTAGCAGGACTTGGGGAGACCCAGTACTTC. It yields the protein CASSLAGLGETQYF.

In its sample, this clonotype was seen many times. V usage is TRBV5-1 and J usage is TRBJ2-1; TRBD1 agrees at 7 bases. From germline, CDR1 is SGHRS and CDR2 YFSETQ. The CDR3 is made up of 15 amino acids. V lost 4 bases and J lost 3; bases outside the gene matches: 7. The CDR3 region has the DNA TGCGCCAGCAGCCTACCGACAGGGTTCTACAATGAGCAGTTCTTC. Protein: CASSLPTGFYNEQFF. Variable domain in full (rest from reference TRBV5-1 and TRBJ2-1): KAGVTQTPRYLIKTRGQQVTLSCSPISGHRSVSWYQQTPGQGLQFLFEYFSETQRNKGNFPGRFSGRQFSNSRSEMNVSTLELGDSALYLCASSLPTGFYNEQFFGPGTRLTVL.

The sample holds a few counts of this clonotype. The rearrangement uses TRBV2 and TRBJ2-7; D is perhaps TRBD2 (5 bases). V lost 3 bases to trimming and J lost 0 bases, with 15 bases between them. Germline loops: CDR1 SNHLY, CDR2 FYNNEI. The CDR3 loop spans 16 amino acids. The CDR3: CASSDAGFVSSYEQYF. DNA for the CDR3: TGTGCCAGCAGTGATGCGGGCTTCGTCAGCTCCTACGAGCAGTACTTC.

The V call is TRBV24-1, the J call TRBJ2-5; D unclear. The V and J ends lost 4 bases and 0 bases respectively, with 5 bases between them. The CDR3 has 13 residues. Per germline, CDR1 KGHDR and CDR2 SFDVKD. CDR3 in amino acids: CATSEPDQETQYF. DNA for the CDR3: TGTGCCACCAGTGAGCCAGACCAAGAGACCCAGTACTTC.

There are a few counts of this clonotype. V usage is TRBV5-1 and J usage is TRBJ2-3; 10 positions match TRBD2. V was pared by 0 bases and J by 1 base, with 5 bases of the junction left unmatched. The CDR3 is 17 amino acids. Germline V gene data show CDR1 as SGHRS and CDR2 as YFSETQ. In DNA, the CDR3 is TGCGCCAGCAGCTTGGGACTAGCGGGTAGGGGCACAGATACGCAGTATTTT. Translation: CASSLGLAGRGTDTQYF.

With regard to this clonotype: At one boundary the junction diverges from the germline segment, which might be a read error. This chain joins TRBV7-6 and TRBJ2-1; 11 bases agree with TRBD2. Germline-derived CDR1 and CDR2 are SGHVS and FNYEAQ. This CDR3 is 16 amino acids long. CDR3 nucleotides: TGTGCCAGCAGCTTAGCACTAGCGGGAGTGGGAATCCCAGAAATCTTC. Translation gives CASSLALAGVGIPEIF.

CDR3 amino acids: CASSPTGNNQPQHF. As DNA, the CDR3 is TGTGCCAGCAGCCCCACAGGGAACAATCAGCCCCAGCATTTT. This sequence joins TRBV6-1 and TRBJ1-5; maybe TRBD1 (6 bases). Germline CDR1 is MNHNS and CDR2 is SASEGT. The CDR3 totals 14 residues. Trimming cost V 6 bases and J 3 bases, with 12 bases left between them.

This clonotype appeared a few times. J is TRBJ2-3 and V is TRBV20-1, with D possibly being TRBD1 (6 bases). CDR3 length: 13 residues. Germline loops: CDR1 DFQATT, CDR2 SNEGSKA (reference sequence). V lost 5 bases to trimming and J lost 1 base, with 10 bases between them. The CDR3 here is CSAFRTGTDTQYF. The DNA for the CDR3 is TGCAGTGCTTTCAGGACAGGCACAGATACGCAGTATTTT.

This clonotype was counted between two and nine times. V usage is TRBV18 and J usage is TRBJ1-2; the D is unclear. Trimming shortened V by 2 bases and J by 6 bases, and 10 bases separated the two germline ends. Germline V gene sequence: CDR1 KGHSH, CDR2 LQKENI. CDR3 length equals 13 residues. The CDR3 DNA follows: TGTGCCAGCTCACCATCCGGCGGAGATGGCTACACCTTC. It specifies CASSPSGGDGYTF.

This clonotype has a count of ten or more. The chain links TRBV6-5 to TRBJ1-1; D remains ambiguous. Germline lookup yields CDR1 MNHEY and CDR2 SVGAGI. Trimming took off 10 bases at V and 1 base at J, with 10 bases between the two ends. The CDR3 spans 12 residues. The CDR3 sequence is CATRLGNTEAFF. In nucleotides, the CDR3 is TGTGCCACCCGACTGGGGAACACTGAAGCTTTCTTT.

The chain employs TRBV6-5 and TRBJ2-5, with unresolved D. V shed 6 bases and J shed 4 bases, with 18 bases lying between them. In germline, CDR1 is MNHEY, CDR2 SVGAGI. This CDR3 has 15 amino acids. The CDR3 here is CASRPPPPGAETQYF. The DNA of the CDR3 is TGTGCCAGCAGACCCCCACCTCCGGGCGCAGAGACCCAGTACTTC.

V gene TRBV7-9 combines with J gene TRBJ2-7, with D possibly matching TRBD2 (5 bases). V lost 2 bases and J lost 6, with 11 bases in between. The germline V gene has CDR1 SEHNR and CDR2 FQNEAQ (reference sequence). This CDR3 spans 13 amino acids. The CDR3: CASSLPTTPEQYF. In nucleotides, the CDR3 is TGTGCCAGCAGCTTACCGACTACGCCCGAGCAGTACTTC. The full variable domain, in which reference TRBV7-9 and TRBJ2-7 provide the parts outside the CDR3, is DTGVSQNPRHKITKRGQNVTFRCDPISEHNRLYWYRQTLGQGPEFLTYFQNEAQLEKSRLLSDRFSAERPKGSFSTLEIQRTEQGDSAMYLCASSLPTTPEQYFGPGTRLTVT.

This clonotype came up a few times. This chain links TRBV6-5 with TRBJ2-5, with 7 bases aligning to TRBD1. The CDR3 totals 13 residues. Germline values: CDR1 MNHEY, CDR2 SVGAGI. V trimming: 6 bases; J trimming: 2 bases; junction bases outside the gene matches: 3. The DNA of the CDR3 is TGTGCCAGCAGAGTACAGGGGCAAGAGACCCAGTACTTC. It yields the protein CASRVQGQETQYF.

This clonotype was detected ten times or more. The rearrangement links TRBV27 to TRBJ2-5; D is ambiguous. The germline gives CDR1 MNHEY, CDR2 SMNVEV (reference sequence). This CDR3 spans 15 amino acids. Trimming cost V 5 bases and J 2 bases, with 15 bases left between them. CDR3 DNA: TGTGCCAGCAGTACATACCCCGTGGGACAAGAGACCCAGTACTTC. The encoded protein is CASSTYPVGQETQYF.

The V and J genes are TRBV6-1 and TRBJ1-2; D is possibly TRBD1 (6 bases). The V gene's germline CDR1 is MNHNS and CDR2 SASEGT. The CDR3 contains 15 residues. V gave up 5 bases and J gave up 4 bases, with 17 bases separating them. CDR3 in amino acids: CASSPARGRGYGYTF. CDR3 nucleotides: TGTGCCAGCAGTCCGGCACGGGGGCGGGGCTATGGCTACACCTTC.

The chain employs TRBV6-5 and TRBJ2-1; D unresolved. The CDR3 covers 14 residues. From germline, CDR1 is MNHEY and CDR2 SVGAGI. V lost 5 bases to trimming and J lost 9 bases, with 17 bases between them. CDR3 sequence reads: CASSGRVWNGEQFF. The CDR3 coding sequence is TGTGCCAGCAGTGGACGGGTGTGGAATGGTGAGCAGTTCTTC.

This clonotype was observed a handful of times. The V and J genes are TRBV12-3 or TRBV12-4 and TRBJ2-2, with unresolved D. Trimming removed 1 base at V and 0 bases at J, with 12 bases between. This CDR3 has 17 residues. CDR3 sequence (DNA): TGTGCCAGCAGTTTAGAGAGACAAACCACGAACACCGGGGAGCTGTTTTTT. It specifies CASSLERQTTNTGELFF.

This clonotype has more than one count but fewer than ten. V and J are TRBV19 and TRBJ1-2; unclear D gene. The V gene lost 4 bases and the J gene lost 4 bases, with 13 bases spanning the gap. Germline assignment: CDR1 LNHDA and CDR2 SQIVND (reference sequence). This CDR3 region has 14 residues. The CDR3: CASSKYRDIYGYTF. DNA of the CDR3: TGTGCCAGTAGTAAGTACCGAGACATCTATGGCTACACCTTC.

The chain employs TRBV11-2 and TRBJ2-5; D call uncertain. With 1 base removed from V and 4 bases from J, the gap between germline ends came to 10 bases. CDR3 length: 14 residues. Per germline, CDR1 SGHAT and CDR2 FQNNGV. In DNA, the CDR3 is TGTGCCAGCAGCTTAGGAGGAATTGGAGAGACCCAGTACTTC. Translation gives CASSLGGIGETQYF. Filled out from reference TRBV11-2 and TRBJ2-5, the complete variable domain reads EAGVAQSPRYKIIEKRQSVAFWCNPISGHATLYWYQQILGQGPKLLIQFQNNGVVDDSQLPKDRFSAERLKGVDSTLKIQPAKLEDSAVYLCASSLGGIGETQYFGPGTRLLVL.

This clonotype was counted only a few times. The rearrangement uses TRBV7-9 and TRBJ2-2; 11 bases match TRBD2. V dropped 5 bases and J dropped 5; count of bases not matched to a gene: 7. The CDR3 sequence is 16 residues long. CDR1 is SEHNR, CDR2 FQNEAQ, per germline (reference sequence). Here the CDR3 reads CASSQPLAGGTGELFF. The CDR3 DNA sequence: TGTGCCAGCAGCCAACCTCTAGCGGGAGGAACCGGGGAGCTGTTTTTT.

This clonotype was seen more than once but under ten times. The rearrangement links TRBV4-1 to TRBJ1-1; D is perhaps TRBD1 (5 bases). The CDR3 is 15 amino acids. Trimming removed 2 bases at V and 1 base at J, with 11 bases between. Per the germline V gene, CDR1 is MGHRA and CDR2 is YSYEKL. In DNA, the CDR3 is TGCGCCAGCAGCCAACTAACAGGACAGAACACTGAAGCTTTCTTT. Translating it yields CASSQLTGQNTEAFF.

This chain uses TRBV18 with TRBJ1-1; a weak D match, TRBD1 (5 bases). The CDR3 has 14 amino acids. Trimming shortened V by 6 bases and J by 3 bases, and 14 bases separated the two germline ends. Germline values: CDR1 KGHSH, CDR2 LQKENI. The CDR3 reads CASSLNWDDTEAFF. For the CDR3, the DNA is TGTGCCAGCTCCCTAAACTGGGACGACACTGAAGCTTTCTTT.

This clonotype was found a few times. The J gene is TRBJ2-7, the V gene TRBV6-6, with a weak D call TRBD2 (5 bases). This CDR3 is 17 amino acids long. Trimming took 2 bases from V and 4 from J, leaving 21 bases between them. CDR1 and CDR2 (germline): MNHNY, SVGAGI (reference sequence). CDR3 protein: CASSYLPGTTTGYEQYF. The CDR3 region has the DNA TGTGCCAGCAGTTACCTACCGGGAACCACCACGGGATACGAGCAGTACTTC.

DNA for the CDR3: TGTGCCAGCAGCGTCGGACTAGCGGGACTGAACACCGGGGAGCTGTTTTTT. Protein product: CASSVGLAGLNTGELFF. This chain joins TRBV9 and TRBJ2-2; 12 positions agree with TRBD2. This CDR3 region has 17 residues. The germline CDR1 and CDR2 sequences are SGDLS and YYNGEE. The V gene end was trimmed by 2 bases and the J gene end by 1 base; junction bases not matched to a gene: 3.

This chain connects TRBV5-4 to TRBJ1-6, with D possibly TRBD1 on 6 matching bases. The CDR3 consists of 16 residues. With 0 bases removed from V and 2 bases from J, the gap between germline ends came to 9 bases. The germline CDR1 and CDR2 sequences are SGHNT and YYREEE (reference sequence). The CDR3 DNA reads TGTGCCAGCAGCTTGGCCCCAGGGGCCTATAATTCACCCCTCCACTTT. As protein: CASSLAPGAYNSPLHF.

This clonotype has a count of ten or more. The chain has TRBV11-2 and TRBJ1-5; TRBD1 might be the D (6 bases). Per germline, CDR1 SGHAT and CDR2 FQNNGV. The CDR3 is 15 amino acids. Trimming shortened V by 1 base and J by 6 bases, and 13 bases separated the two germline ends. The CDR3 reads CASSLGGQGFQPQHF. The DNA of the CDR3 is TGTGCCAGCAGCTTAGGGGGGCAGGGGTTTCAGCCCCAGCATTTT.

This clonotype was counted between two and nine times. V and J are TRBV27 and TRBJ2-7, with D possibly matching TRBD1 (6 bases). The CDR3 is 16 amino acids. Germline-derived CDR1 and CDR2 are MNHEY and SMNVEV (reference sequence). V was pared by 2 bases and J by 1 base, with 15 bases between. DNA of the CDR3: TGTGCCAGCAGTTTAGTCCAGACAGGCGATTCCTACGAGCAGTACTTC. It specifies CASSLVQTGDSYEQYF.

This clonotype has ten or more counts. The CDR3 DNA reads as TGTGCCAGCAGAGAAAGACTAACCGACACCGGGGAGCTGTTTTTT. It yields the protein CASRERLTDTGELFF. This chain connects TRBV6-5 to TRBJ2-2; possible D gene TRBD2, 5 bases. Per the germline V gene, CDR1 is MNHEY and CDR2 is SVGAGI. The CDR3 sequence is 15 residues long. V was trimmed by 6 bases and J by 3 bases, leaving 14 bases between them.